This entry features one T cell receptor (beta chain) sequence. Its target is not known. Though nominally healthy at sampling, donors likely had unrecorded immune exposures. It was with 60 Vbeta and 13 Jbeta primers that the PCR ran. The protocol was immunoSEQ multiplex PCR, while the TCRdb copy is restricted to in-frame clones and leaves out a portion. In the table there are about 190,000 clones, around 75% of which are singletons. The sample comes from a study of cytomegalovirus exposure and HLA in healthy donors. The study, taken as a whole, reports: The study labeled 150 or so TCR beta chains cytomegalovirus-associated. Rarity marked most TCR sequences, yet some public TCRs occurred in many donors.

Sequences were obtained from PBMCs. The origin of this receptor is a woman in her forties or fifties in good health and CMV-seronegative.

DNA of the CDR3: TGCGCCAGCAGCCGTCTGGGGCTACTATCGAACACCGGGGAGCTGTTTTTT. The encoded protein is CASSRLGLLSNTGELFF. The chain links TRBV4-1 to TRBJ2-2, with D perhaps TRBD1 (5 bases). Germline V CDR1 and CDR2: MGHRA, YSYEKL. The CDR3 runs 17 residues. Trimming took 4 bases from V and 0 from J, leaving 15 bases between them.